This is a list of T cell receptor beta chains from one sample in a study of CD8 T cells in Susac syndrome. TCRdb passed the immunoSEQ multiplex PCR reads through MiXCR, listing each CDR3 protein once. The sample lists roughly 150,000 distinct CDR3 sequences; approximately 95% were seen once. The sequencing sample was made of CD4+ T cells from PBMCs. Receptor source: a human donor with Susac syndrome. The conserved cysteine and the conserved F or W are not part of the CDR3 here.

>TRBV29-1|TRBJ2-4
SVESIIAKNIQY
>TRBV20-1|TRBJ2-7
SVRDRTTYEQY
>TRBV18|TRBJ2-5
ASSPLSGQETQY
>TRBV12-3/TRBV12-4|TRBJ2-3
ASRNTGLDTQY
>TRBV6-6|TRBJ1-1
ASSSRGRDTEAF
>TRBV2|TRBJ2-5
ASNEGGGTGETQY
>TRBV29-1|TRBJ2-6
SVKEVQLSGANVLT
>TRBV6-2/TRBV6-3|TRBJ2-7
ASTFGGARYEQY
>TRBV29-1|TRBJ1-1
SVGGDSRNTEAF
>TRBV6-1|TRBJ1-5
ASRRGDRGPQPQH
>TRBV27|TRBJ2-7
ASSLGGQGFDEQY
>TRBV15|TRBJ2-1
ATSRGGFGTSGERQF
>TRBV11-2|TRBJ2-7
ASSLLTGDYEQY
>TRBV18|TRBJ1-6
ASSLDNGSPLH
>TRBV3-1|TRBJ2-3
ASSLSPGEADTQY
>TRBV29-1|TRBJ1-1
SVSGNTEAF
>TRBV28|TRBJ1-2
ASSLVVFGGYT
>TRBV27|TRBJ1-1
ASSSSRGVTMNTEAF
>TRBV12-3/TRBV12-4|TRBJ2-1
ASSLSSGGPGGRF
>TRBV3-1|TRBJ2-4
ASSQTGLQGTKNIQY
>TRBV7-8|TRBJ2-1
ASSPSVVGVMGNEQF
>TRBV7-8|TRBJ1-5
ASGSGQGSNQPQH
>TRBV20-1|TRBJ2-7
SARDDSTFSYEQY
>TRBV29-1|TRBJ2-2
SVYRLSGGEGTGELF
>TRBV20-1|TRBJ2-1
SAKASSYNEQF
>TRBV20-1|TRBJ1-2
SGADSLYGYT
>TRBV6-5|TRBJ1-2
ASTSRNYGYT
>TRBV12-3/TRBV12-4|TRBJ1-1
ASTYGQVNTEAF
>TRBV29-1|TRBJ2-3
SVQYPGQGFDTQY
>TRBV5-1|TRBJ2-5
ASSPGTGGEETQY
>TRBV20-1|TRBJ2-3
SAASSLAVDTQY
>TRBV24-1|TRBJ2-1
ATSDTGQFEQF
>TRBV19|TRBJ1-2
ASSTVSGDGYT
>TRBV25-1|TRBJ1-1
ASGGGTEAF
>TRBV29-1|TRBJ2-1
SVEGGSGTGNDNEQF
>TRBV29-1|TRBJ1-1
SAFPFSTEAF
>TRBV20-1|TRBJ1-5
SAGGGGPGNQPQH
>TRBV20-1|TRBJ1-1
SASQGAGMNTEAF
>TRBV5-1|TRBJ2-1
ASSSEGTGTYNEQF
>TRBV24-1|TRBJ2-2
ATSGQGVTGELF
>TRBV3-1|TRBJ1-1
ASTLDRNTEAF
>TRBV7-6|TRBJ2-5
ASSKGLAKETQY
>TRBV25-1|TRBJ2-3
ASSENTDTQY
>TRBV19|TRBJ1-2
ASSIANRGLYGYT